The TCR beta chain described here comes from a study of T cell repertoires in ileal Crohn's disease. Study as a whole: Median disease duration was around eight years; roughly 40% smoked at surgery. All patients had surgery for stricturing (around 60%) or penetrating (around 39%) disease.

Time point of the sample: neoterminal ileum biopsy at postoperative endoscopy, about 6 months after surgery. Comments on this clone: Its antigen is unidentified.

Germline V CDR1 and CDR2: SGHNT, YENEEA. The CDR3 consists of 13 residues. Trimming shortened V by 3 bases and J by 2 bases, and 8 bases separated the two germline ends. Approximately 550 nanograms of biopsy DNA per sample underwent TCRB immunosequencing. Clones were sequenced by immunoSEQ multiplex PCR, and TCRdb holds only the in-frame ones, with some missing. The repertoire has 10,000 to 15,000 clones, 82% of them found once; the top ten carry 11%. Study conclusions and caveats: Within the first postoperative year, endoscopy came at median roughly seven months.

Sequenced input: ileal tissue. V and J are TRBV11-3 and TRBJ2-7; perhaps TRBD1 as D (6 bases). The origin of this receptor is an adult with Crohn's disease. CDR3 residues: CASSFRGAYEQYF. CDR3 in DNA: TGTGCCAGCAGCTTCAGGGGTGCCTACGAGCAGTACTTC.